This TCR beta chain was sequenced for a study of blood T cell repertoires in COVID-19. Study in general: Researchers got acute and convalescent COVID-19 samples from the United States, Italy and Spain. Sources were T cells, B-cell-depleted T cells, or PBMCs; the material itself was cDNA or gDNA.

Authors' processing steps: Nucleated cell counts were estimated from reference gene primer amplification. The repertoire was sequenced with immunoSEQ multiplex PCR; TCRdb's copy has only in-frame clones and lacks some. V and J calls and clone size are copied from that table; D and trimming were computed from the DNA. The sample carries about 140,000 clones, around 90% recorded once. This CDR3 contains 15 residues. Germline V gene lookup returns CDR1 LGHDT and CDR2 YNNKEL (reference sequence). V lost 2 bases and J 4 bases, leaving 11 bases between the germline ends. The TCR was taken from a human donor with COVID-19, enrolled during active disease. The donor label of this sample is uncertain. The rearrangement links TRBV3-1 (or the pseudogene TRBV3-2) to TRBJ1-4; unclear D gene. The sequenced sample was peripheral blood. Written as DNA, the CDR3 is TGTGCCAGCAGCCAAAATCCAGGACTTAATGAAAAACTGTTTTTT. Protein sequence: CASSQNPGLNEKLFF.